Below are 21 T cell receptor beta chains sequenced from a single sample in a study of Ad26.COV2.S vaccination and SARS-CoV-2 variants. Regarding treatment: roughly 19 received Ad26.COV2.S at low or high dose, single or two shots; about five received placebo; per-sample allocation not given. Specimens were obtained on day 63 following the first vaccine or placebo injection. The assay was immunoSEQ multiplex PCR, and TCRdb's table has in-frame clones only and misses some. The data show roughly 350,000 clones, 88% seen once. Here the sequenced sample was peripheral blood, taken in a trial of Ad26.COV2.S vaccine versus placebo. The receptors come from a person aged 18-65 years who received the Ad26.COV2.S COVID-19 vaccine or a placebo.

J is TRBJ1-1 and V is TRBV6-2 or TRBV6-3; D gene unclear. Per the germline V gene, CDR1 is MNHEY and CDR2 is SVGEGT. The CDR3 length is 12 residues. Trimming shortened V by 2 bases and J by 7 bases, and 8 bases separated the two germline ends. CDR3 bases: TGTGCCAGCAGTTACAAGAGGATTGAAGCTTTCTTT. This translates into CASSYKRIEAFF.

The rearrangement uses TRBV5-6 and TRBJ2-2, with D perhaps TRBD1 (5 bases). The length of the CDR3 is 16 residues. Germline CDR1 and CDR2: SGHDT and YYEEEE. Trimming took 5 bases from V and 0 from J, leaving 14 bases between them. The CDR3 DNA reads TGTGCCAGCAGAATGGGGCGAATAGCGAACACCGGGGAGCTGTTTTTT. Translating it yields CASRMGRIANTGELFF. Combining the CDR3 with reference TRBV5-6 and TRBJ2-2 gives the whole variable domain DAGVTQSPTHLIKTRGQQVTLRCSPKSGHDTVSWYQQALGQGPQFIFQYYEEEERQRGNFPDRFSGHQFPNYSSELNVNALLLGDSALYLCASRMGRIANTGELFFGEGSRLTVL.

The chain combines TRBV7-6 with TRBJ2-5; D may be TRBD1 (5 bases). V gave up 5 bases and J gave up 1 base, with 14 bases separating them. Germline V gene lookup returns CDR1 SGHVS and CDR2 FNYEAQ. The CDR3 runs 15 residues. The CDR3 protein is CASSHRTGLQETQYF. CDR3 DNA sequence: TGTGCCAGCAGCCACCGAACAGGTCTCCAAGAGACCCAGTACTTC.

The chain has TRBV23-1 and TRBJ1-1; D not resolved. TRBV23-1 is treated as an ORF (open reading frame) with a function not yet certain. The V end was cut by 2 bases, the J end by 11 bases, with 12 bases between. The CDR3 sequence is 12 residues long. The CDR3 loop reads CASSQAPRWAFF. In DNA form, the CDR3 reads TGCGCCAGCAGTCAAGCGCCTAGATGGGCTTTCTTT.

This clone came up a few times. The V call is TRBV9, the J call TRBJ1-5; 8 bases line up with TRBD1. This CDR3 spans 14 amino acids. CDR1 SGDLS and CDR2 YYNGEE come from the germline V gene. Losses at the gene ends were 4 bases for V and 5 bases for J; bases not matched to a gene: 5. CDR3 DNA: TGTGCCAGCAGCTCCGGACAGGGTCATCAGCCCCAGCATTTT. As protein: CASSSGQGHQPQHF.

This clone was detected only a few times. The chain has TRBV10-3 and TRBJ2-2, with TRBD1 as a possible D gene (5 bases). V lost 4 bases and J 4 bases, leaving 10 bases between the germline ends. The CDR3 is 14 residues long. Germline loops: CDR1 ENHRY, CDR2 SYGVKD. The CDR3 here is CAISVKGITGELFF. DNA of the CDR3: TGTGCCATCAGTGTAAAGGGGATCACCGGGGAGCTGTTTTTT.

The J gene is TRBJ1-1, the V gene TRBV19, with a weak D call TRBD1 (6 bases). This CDR3 has 14 amino acids. Germline-derived CDR1 and CDR2 are LNHDA and SQIVND (reference sequence). The V end was cut by 8 bases, the J end by 1 base, with 14 bases between. CDR3 DNA sequence: TGTGCCAGTCTTGTCGGGGGGCCGAACACTGAAGCTTTCTTT. Its translation is CASLVGGPNTEAFF.

This chain links TRBV25-1 with TRBJ1-5; D is uncertain. The germline V gene encodes CDR1 MGHDK and CDR2 SYGVNS. V dropped 3 bases and J dropped 5 bases, with 5 bases sitting between them. The CDR3 totals 12 residues. The CDR3, as DNA: TGTGCCAGCAGTGAGGGAGATCAGCCCCAGCATTTT. Translated: CASSEGDQPQHF.

The chain joins TRBV30 to TRBJ1-1, with D possibly being TRBD1 (6 bases). Germline loops: CDR1 GTSNPN, CDR2 SVGIG (reference sequence). The CDR3 covers 12 residues. Trimming stripped 7 bases from V and 0 bases from J, with 9 bases between. In DNA form, the CDR3 reads TGTGCCTCAACAGGGATGAACACTGAAGCTTTCTTT. It yields the protein CASTGMNTEAFF.

CDR3 nucleotide sequence: TGTGCCAGCAGCTTATTCAGCGCCAGAGGGGGTGAAAAACTGTTTTTT. Protein product: CASSLFSARGGEKLFF. J is TRBJ1-4 and V is TRBV7-2; perhaps TRBD1 as D (6 bases). CDR3 length equals 16 residues. Looked up from germline, CDR1 is SGHTA and CDR2 is FQGNSA. Trimming removed 2 bases from V and 7 bases from J, with 17 bases in between.

This CDR3 reads CASRLPAGGTEAFF. The CDR3 nucleotides are TGTGCCAGCAGGCTTCCCGCCGGGGGCACTGAAGCTTTCTTT. The chain links TRBV28 to TRBJ1-1; D is perhaps TRBD1 (5 bases). Trimming took 6 bases from V and 4 from J, leaving 15 bases between them. The CDR3 extends over 14 amino acids. Germline V gene data show CDR1 as MDHEN and CDR2 as SYDVKM.

This clone has a handful of counts. The rearrangement uses TRBV28 and TRBJ2-7; D perhaps matches TRBD2 (5 bases). The CDR3 has 17 residues. Deletions cut 3 bases from V and 3 bases from J, with 21 bases between. CDR1 MDHEN and CDR2 SYDVKM come from the germline V gene. CDR3 residues: CASSFPRWRVEDYEQYF. DNA of the CDR3: TGTGCCAGCAGTTTTCCCCGTTGGCGGGTGGAGGACTACGAGCAGTACTTC.

The chain recombines TRBV5-6 with TRBJ1-1, with D unresolved. The germline CDR1 and CDR2 sequences are SGHDT and YYEEEE. This CDR3 has 12 residues. Trimming took 0 bases from V and 4 from J, leaving 4 bases between them. The CDR3 loop is CASSLEVTEAFF. The CDR3 bases are TGTGCCAGCAGCTTGGAGGTCACTGAAGCTTTCTTT.

CDR3 region: CASSSNTDNEQFF. CDR3 DNA sequence: TGTGCCAGCTCATCAAACACTGACAATGAGCAGTTCTTC. J is TRBJ2-1 and V is TRBV18; D is uncertain. Germline lookup yields CDR1 KGHSH and CDR2 LQKENI. The ends were cut back, 5 bases at V and 5 bases at J, with 10 bases in the middle. The CDR3 is 13 amino acids. Filled out from reference TRBV18 and TRBJ2-1, the complete variable domain reads NAGVMQNPRHLVRRRGQEARLRCSPMKGHSHVYWYRQLPEEGLKFMVYLQKENIIDESGMPKERFSAEFPKEGPSILRIQQVVRGDSAAYFCASSSNTDNEQFFGPGTRLTVL.

The rearrangement uses TRBV5-6 and TRBJ1-5; D is unclear. The ends were cut back, 4 bases at V and 12 bases at J, with 17 bases in the middle. Germline loops: CDR1 SGHDT, CDR2 YYEEEE. This CDR3 spans 13 amino acids. CDR3 nucleotides: TGTGCCAGCAGCACCGACCGAGCCCCACTCCAGCATTTT. Translated, it gives CASSTDRAPLQHF.

The gene calls are TRBV10-3 and TRBJ2-3; 10 bases line up with TRBD2. Germline assignment: CDR1 ENHRY and CDR2 SYGVKD. J lost 7 bases, V lost 6 bases, and 13 bases had no gene match. This CDR3 is 16 amino acids long. DNA for the CDR3: TGTGCCATCAGCGACATAGCGGGAGGCATGACGAATACGCAGTATTTT. Amino acid sequence: CAISDIAGGMTNTQYF.

The chain combines TRBV7-2 with TRBJ2-7; D may match TRBD1 or TRBD2 (5 bases each). V lost 3 bases and J 4 bases, leaving 13 bases between the germline ends. The CDR3 sequence is 14 residues long. Looked up from germline, CDR1 is SGHTA and CDR2 is FQGNSA. The chain's CDR3 is CASSFAPGTYEQYF. In DNA, the CDR3 is TGTGCCAGCAGCTTCGCGCCAGGGACGTACGAGCAGTACTTC.

The chain links TRBV5-1 to TRBJ2-3; tentatively, D is TRBD2 (6 bases). From germline, CDR1 is SGHRS and CDR2 YFSETQ. Trimming took 5 bases from V and 3 from J, leaving 13 bases between them. This CDR3 spans 14 amino acids. The CDR3 protein is CASRRRGGTDTQYF. CDR3 nucleotides: TGCGCCAGCAGGCGGCGGGGCGGGACAGATACGCAGTATTTT.

Worth noting for this clone: In the same sample, other DNA sequences code for this CDR3. The J gene is TRBJ2-7, the V gene TRBV5-6; the match to TRBD1 covers 8 bases. V gave up 4 bases and J gave up 0 bases; unmatched junction bases: 3. The CDR3 loop spans 14 amino acids. Germline assignment: CDR1 SGHDT and CDR2 YYEEEE. CDR3 sequence reads: CASSPTGDSYEQYF. The CDR3 DNA reads TGTGCCAGCAGCCCGACAGGGGACTCCTACGAGCAGTACTTC.

This clone was seen just once. This sequence joins TRBV5-1 and TRBJ2-1; D is unclear. Germline CDR1 and CDR2: SGHRS and YFSETQ. Trimming removed 7 bases from V and 0 bases from J, with 11 bases in between. The CDR3 contains 14 residues. CDR3 sequence reads: CASLPGTSYNEQFF. CDR3 DNA sequence: TGCGCCAGCCTACCGGGTACCTCCTACAATGAGCAGTTCTTC.

The chain joins TRBV27 to TRBJ2-5, with 10 bases identical to TRBD2. CDR3 length: 17 amino acids. The trim removed 4 bases at V and 3 bases at J, leaving 11 bases unmatched. The germline V gene encodes CDR1 MNHEY and CDR2 SMNVEV (reference sequence). DNA of the CDR3: TGTGCCAGCAGTTCCATACCCCGACTAGCGGGTAAAGAGACCCAGTACTTC. This translates into CASSSIPRLAGKETQYF.